The entry below describes one T cell receptor (beta chain). The sample belongs to a study of T cell changes during pregnancy in multiple sclerosis. The data were produced by immunoSEQ multiplex PCR, yet TCRdb's version contains in-frame clones alone and is incomplete. The repertoire holds under 40,000 clones, with roughly 88% as singletons. V dropped 4 bases and J dropped 1; count of bases not matched to a gene: 4. The CDR3 has 15 amino acids. Germline CDR1 SGHNT, CDR2 YYREEE (reference sequence). The input for sequencing was CD8+ T cells from peripheral blood mononuclear cells, taken after pregnancy. The chain joins TRBV5-4 to TRBJ1-1; 10 nucleotides agree with TRBD1. This clonotype originated in a female donor with multiple sclerosis, enrolled in a pregnancy study. DNA for the CDR3: TGTGCCAGCAGCAGGGACAGGGGACCGAACACTGAAGCTTTCTTT. As protein: CASSRDRGPNTEAFF.